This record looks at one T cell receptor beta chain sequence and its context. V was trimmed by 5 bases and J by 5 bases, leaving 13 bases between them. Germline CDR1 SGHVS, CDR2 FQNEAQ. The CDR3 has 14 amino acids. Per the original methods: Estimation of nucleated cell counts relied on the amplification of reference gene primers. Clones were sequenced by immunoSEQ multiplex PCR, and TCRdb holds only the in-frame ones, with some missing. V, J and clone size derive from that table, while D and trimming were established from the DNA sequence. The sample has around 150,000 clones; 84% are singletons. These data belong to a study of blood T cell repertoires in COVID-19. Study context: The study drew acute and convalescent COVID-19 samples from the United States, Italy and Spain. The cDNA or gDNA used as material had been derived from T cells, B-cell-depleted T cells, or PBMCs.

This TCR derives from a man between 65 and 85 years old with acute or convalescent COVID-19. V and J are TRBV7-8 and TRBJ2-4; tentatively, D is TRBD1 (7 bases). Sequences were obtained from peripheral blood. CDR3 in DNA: TGTGCCAGCAGCCAACAGGGGAGGCAAAACATTCAGTACTTC. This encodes CASSQQGRQNIQYF.